The rows below give T cell receptor beta chains drawn from one sample of a study of naive and memory T cell subsets. In TCRdb, the UMI-ligation and nested PCR reads were re-called with MiXCR into one record per CDR3 protein. The table shows some 150,000 distinct CDR3 sequences, with about a sixth occurring only once. The sequenced sample consisted of naive CD4+ T cells from blood. The receptors stem from a human donor in good health. CDR3s include the opening cysteine and the closing phenylalanine or tryptophan. D genes are given only for firm matches. Some rows mark clone size as missing; the rest say once, few, many or name a class of expanded clone.

J: TRBJ2-7
D: TRBD1
V: TRBV5-1
size: -
DNA: TGCGCCAGCAGCGAAGACAGGGCTTGGGGCGAGCAGTACTTC
CDR3: CASSEDRAWGEQYF

J: TRBJ2-2
D: -
V: TRBV20-1
size: -
DNA: TGCAGTGCTAGAGATAGTAAGAACACCGGGGAGCTGTTTTTT
CDR3: CSARDSKNTGELFF

J: TRBJ2-6
D: TRBD1
V: TRBV27
size: few
DNA: TGTGCCAGCTCTCGAATGGGACAGGGGCCCGAATCTGGGGCCAACGTCCTGACTTTC
CDR3: CASSRMGQGPESGANVLTF

J: TRBJ2-3
D: TRBD2
V: TRBV5-1
size: -
DNA: TGCGCCAGCAGCTTGGGGACTAGCGGGAAGGCAACAGATACGCAGTATTTT
CDR3: CASSLGTSGKATDTQYF

J: TRBJ2-2
D: TRBD2
V: TRBV7-2
size: -
DNA: TGTGCCAGCAGCCCTCGGACTAGCGGGAGCTCCGGGGAGCTGTTTTTT
CDR3: CASSPRTSGSSGELFF

J: TRBJ2-1
D: -
V: TRBV10-2
size: -
DNA: TGCGCCAGCAGTGAGAATCGGTTAGCGGCCAACAATGAGCAGTTCTTC
CDR3: CASSENRLAANNEQFF

J: TRBJ2-1
D: TRBD2
V: TRBV28
size: few
DNA: TGTGCCAGCAGACTCGGGGAGGGTTTGGAGTTCTTC
CDR3: CASRLGEGLEFF

J: TRBJ1-3
D: TRBD1
V: TRBV12-3/TRBV12-4
size: few
DNA: TGTGCCAGCAGTTGGACAGGTTCGGGAAACACCATATATTTT
CDR3: CASSWTGSGNTIYF

J: TRBJ1-2
D: -
V: TRBV18
size: few
DNA: TGTGCCAGCTCACCAGGGGCAGGAGATGAATATGGCTACACCTTC
CDR3: CASSPGAGDEYGYTF

J: TRBJ2-2
D: TRBD1
V: TRBV2
size: -
DNA: TGTGCCAGCAGTGAACAGGGGGAAACCGGGGAGCTGTTTTTT
CDR3: CASSEQGETGELFF

J: TRBJ2-7
D: TRBD2
V: TRBV20-1
size: few
DNA: TGCAGTGCTAGAGATCCCACTAGCGGGTCCTACGAGCAGTACTTC
CDR3: CSARDPTSGSYEQYF

J: TRBJ2-2
D: -
V: TRBV20-1
size: -
DNA: TGCAGTGCTAGCGGGAGCGGCACCGGGGAGCTGTTTTTT
CDR3: CSASGSGTGELFF

J: TRBJ2-5
D: -
V: TRBV24-1
size: -
DNA: TGTGCCACCAGTGATCCCAGGACTCCTCAAGAGACCCAGTACTTC
CDR3: CATSDPRTPQETQYF

J: TRBJ1-1
D: -
V: TRBV18
size: -
DNA: TGTGCCAGCTCACCAGCAGAGGTCGCAGGTCAGGCTTTCTTT
CDR3: CASSPAEVAGQAFF

J: TRBJ2-5
D: -
V: TRBV10-3
size: few
DNA: TGTGCCATCGCGACGGGACCAACACACCCCCAGTACTTC
CDR3: CAIATGPTHPQYF

J: TRBJ2-1
D: TRBD2
V: TRBV10-3
size: -
DNA: TGTGCCATCAGTGAAGCTAGCGGATTTCTTAGTGAGCAGTTCTTC
CDR3: CAISEASGFLSEQFF

J: TRBJ1-1
D: -
V: TRBV29-1
size: -
DNA: TGCAGCGCGATGACAGTCATGAACACTGAAGCTTTCTTT
CDR3: CSAMTVMNTEAFF

J: TRBJ2-4
D: TRBD2
V: TRBV18
size: few
DNA: TGTGCCAGCTCACCAGTTAGCGGGAGGGCAACCAAAAACATTCAGTACTTC
CDR3: CASSPVSGRATKNIQYF

J: TRBJ2-7
D: -
V: TRBV5-4
size: many
DNA: TGTGCCAGCAGCTTGGCCGGTACCTACGAGCAGTACTTC
CDR3: CASSLAGTYEQYF

J: TRBJ2-4
D: TRBD1
V: TRBV4-1
size: -
DNA: TGCGCCAGCAGCCAGCCAGGGGGCCCCATTGGCATTCAGTACTTC
CDR3: CASSQPGGPIGIQYF

J: TRBJ1-4
D: TRBD1
V: TRBV18
size: -
DNA: TGTGCCAGCTCACCATCAAGGGACAGTCCCGAAAAACTGTTTTTT
CDR3: CASSPSRDSPEKLFF

J: TRBJ1-5
D: -
V: TRBV2
size: few
DNA: TGTGCCAGCAGTGAAGCTTTGAGGAATCAGCCCCAGCATTTT
CDR3: CASSEALRNQPQHF

J: TRBJ2-4
D: -
V: TRBV7-9
size: -
DNA: TGTGCCAGCAGCTTATCCCTGGGCCCGGATCTAGCCAAAAACATTCAGTACTTC
CDR3: CASSLSLGPDLAKNIQYF

J: TRBJ2-3
D: -
V: TRBV6-2/TRBV6-3
size: many
DNA: TGTGCCAGCAAAAAATTGCACAGCACAGATACGCAGTATTTT
CDR3: CASKKLHSTDTQYF

J: TRBJ1-4
D: -
V: TRBV2
size: few
DNA: TGTGCCAGCAGTGCAGGGCTCGGAAAACTGTTTTTT
CDR3: CASSAGLGKLFF

J: TRBJ2-3
D: TRBD2
V: TRBV5-1
size: -
DNA: TGCGCCAGCAGCTTGGACCCCCCTTCTCCTCTAGCGGGAGGGACCACAGATACGCAGTATTTT
CDR3: CASSLDPPSPLAGGTTDTQYF

J: TRBJ2-7
D: -
V: TRBV28
size: many
DNA: TGTGCCAGCAGTTTTTATCTGGGGAACTACGAGCAGTACTTC
CDR3: CASSFYLGNYEQYF

J: TRBJ2-1
D: -
V: TRBV11-3
size: few
DNA: TGTGCCAGCAGCTCTAGACGGGGGAGTTGGTCCTACAATGAGCAGTTCTTC
CDR3: CASSSRRGSWSYNEQFF

J: TRBJ2-2
D: TRBD2
V: TRBV18
size: few
DNA: TGTGCCAGCTCACCACTCGAGCGAGGGACTAGCGTCACCGGGGAGCTGTTTTTT
CDR3: CASSPLERGTSVTGELFF

J: TRBJ2-7
D: TRBD1
V: TRBV27
size: few
DNA: TGTGCCAGCCGATCCCATGACAGGGACTACGAGCAGTACTTC
CDR3: CASRSHDRDYEQYF

J: TRBJ2-6
D: -
V: TRBV12-3/TRBV12-4
size: few
DNA: TGTGCCAGCAGTTTTCCGGGAGGGGCCAACGTCCTGACTTTC
CDR3: CASSFPGGANVLTF

J: TRBJ2-1
D: TRBD2
V: TRBV20-1
size: few
DNA: TGCAGTGCTAGAGATCTTTCAGCCACTAGCGGGAGTAATGAGCAGTTCTTC
CDR3: CSARDLSATSGSNEQFF

J: TRBJ2-2
D: -
V: TRBV12-3/TRBV12-4
size: few
DNA: TGTGCCAGCAGCCGGACGGCTACCGGGGAGCTGTTTTTT
CDR3: CASSRTATGELFF

J: TRBJ2-7
D: TRBD2
V: TRBV20-1
size: few
DNA: TGCAGTGCTAGAGACGTAGCGGGAGCCGGTTACGAGCAGTACTTC
CDR3: CSARDVAGAGYEQYF

J: TRBJ1-6
D: -
V: TRBV2
size: -
DNA: TGTGCCAGCAGTGACCGCTCCTATAATTCACCCCTCCACTTT
CDR3: CASSDRSYNSPLHF

J: TRBJ2-7
D: -
V: TRBV11-1
size: -
DNA: TGTGCCAGCAGCTTAGCGAGAGGGGGGGCGACCTACGAGCAGTACTTC
CDR3: CASSLARGGATYEQYF

J: TRBJ2-7
D: -
V: TRBV5-1
size: -
DNA: TGCGCCAGCAGCCGGAGGGGGGTATACGAGCAGTACTTC
CDR3: CASSRRGVYEQYF

J: TRBJ1-2
D: -
V: TRBV11-2
size: -
DNA: TGTGCCAGCAGCCCGGACAGAGGTTATGGCTACACCTTC
CDR3: CASSPDRGYGYTF

J: TRBJ2-7
D: TRBD1
V: TRBV12-3/TRBV12-4
size: few
DNA: TGTGCCAGCAGTGTCGGACAGGGAGGTTCCTACGAGCAGTACTTC
CDR3: CASSVGQGGSYEQYF

J: TRBJ2-1
D: -
V: TRBV29-1
size: many
DNA: TGCAGCGTTGATGGAAGAGCGACATCTAGCTCCTACAATGAGCAGTTCTTC
CDR3: CSVDGRATSSSYNEQFF

J: TRBJ2-4
D: -
V: TRBV19
size: many
DNA: TGTGCCAGTAGTACCCACCATTCAGCGGAAAACTCCCCCCGCTTC
CDR3: CASSTHHSAENSPRF

J: TRBJ2-1
D: -
V: TRBV7-9
size: -
DNA: TGTGCCAGCAGCCGGGGGACCGCATGGGTTGAGCAGTTCTTC
CDR3: CASSRGTAWVEQFF

J: TRBJ2-5
D: -
V: TRBV2
size: few
DNA: TGTGCCAGCGGGTCAGAAGGACCCCAGTACTTC
CDR3: CASGSEGPQYF

J: TRBJ2-3
D: TRBD2
V: TRBV29-1
size: few
DNA: TGCAGCGTCGCCACTAGCGGTAGCACAGATACGCAGTATTTT
CDR3: CSVATSGSTDTQYF

J: TRBJ1-2
D: TRBD1
V: TRBV7-6
size: -
DNA: TGTGCCAGCAGCATCGACAGGGGGTATGGCTACACCTTC
CDR3: CASSIDRGYGYTF

J: TRBJ1-6
D: -
V: TRBV5-1
size: -
DNA: TGCGCCAGCAGCATCCAGACAGGATGGGGTTCACCCCTCCACTTT
CDR3: CASSIQTGWGSPLHF

J: TRBJ1-2
D: -
V: TRBV5-1
size: -
DNA: TGCGCCAGCAGCTTGGAGGTCGAAAACTATGGCTACACCTTC
CDR3: CASSLEVENYGYTF

J: TRBJ2-3
D: TRBD2
V: TRBV7-9
size: many
DNA: TGTGCCAGCAGCCCCGGACTAGCGGGAGGCGGTGATACGCAGTATTTT
CDR3: CASSPGLAGGGDTQYF

J: TRBJ2-7
D: -
V: TRBV4-3
size: -
DNA: TGCGCCAGCAGCCAAGGGCCGGGGAAGGCCTACGAGCAGTACTTC
CDR3: CASSQGPGKAYEQYF

J: TRBJ2-7
D: -
V: TRBV5-1
size: few
DNA: TGCGCCAGCAGCTTAACAGGGAGCGAGCAGTACTTC
CDR3: CASSLTGSEQYF

J: TRBJ2-1
D: -
V: TRBV5-1
size: -
DNA: TGCGCCAGCAGCTTATTCACCAGCTCCTACAATGAGCAGTTCTTC
CDR3: CASSLFTSSYNEQFF

J: TRBJ2-3
D: TRBD2
V: TRBV4-1
size: few
DNA: TGCGCCAGCAGCCCGCGACTAGCGTCAGATACGCAGTATTTT
CDR3: CASSPRLASDTQYF

J: TRBJ1-2
D: -
V: TRBV20-1
size: few
DNA: TGCAGTGCTAGAGCTAGATCGACCATGAACTATGGCTACACCTTC
CDR3: CSARARSTMNYGYTF

J: TRBJ2-7
D: -
V: TRBV7-2
size: many
DNA: TGTGCCAGCAGCTTAAACAGGTTGAGCGACGAGCAGTACTTC
CDR3: CASSLNRLSDEQYF

J: TRBJ2-1
D: TRBD2
V: TRBV7-2
size: -
DNA: TGTGCCAGCAGCGCCCCGACTAGCCTTCCTCCGTTTGGCTCCTACAATGAGCAGTTCTTC
CDR3: CASSAPTSLPPFGSYNEQFF

J: TRBJ2-1
D: -
V: TRBV28
size: -
DNA: TGTGCCAGCAGTTTAAGTTACAATGAGCAGTTCTTC
CDR3: CASSLSYNEQFF

J: TRBJ2-1
D: TRBD2
V: TRBV7-2
size: few
DNA: TGTGCCAGCAGCTATTTATGGACTAGCAATGAGCAGTTCTTC
CDR3: CASSYLWTSNEQFF

J: TRBJ2-3
D: -
V: TRBV6-2/TRBV6-3
size: many
DNA: TGTGCCAGCAGTGAACGGACAGTTACGCAGTATTTT
CDR3: CASSERTVTQYF

J: TRBJ1-2
D: TRBD1
V: TRBV29-1
size: -
DNA: TGCAGCGTGAGCCATGGGACAGCGGGCTATGGCTACACCTTC
CDR3: CSVSHGTAGYGYTF